The following is a TCR beta chain sequence with its context. Its antigen is unknown. No quality values exist for individual bases; no much larger clone is one base distant. The sample is drawn from a study of identical twins (dated by TCRdb to the mid-2010s). With regard to the full study: TCR alpha and beta repertoires from monozygotic twins, unrelated adults of various ages and cord blood were deep-sequenced to test whether fetal clonotypes persist. Replicate twin experiments were performed at different times using different library preparation protocols to rule out contamination.

Only healthy Caucasian donors were included. The twin cohort comprised three pairs of female monozygotic twins, all aged roughly 18 to 30 years. RNA for TCR libraries was isolated from peripheral blood mononuclear cells. Results the study describes overall, beyond this receptor: In monozygotic twins, out-of-frame TCR alpha sharing was systematically underestimated by recombination models, although the models agreed with sharing between unrelated individuals. Invariant T cells such as MAIT and iNKT could partly confound zero-insertion analyses, though diverse VJ usage argued against this for most clonotypes. Abundant cord blood beta clonotypes carried fewer insertions; young adult naive repertoires showed a weaker similar trend, while memory repertoires showed none. Compared with coincidental sharing between unrelated individuals, out-of-frame TCR alpha sequences shared between twins had an excess of sequences with low generation probability. Because the same donors could not be followed over many years, the conclusions relied on cross-sectional statistical analysis. A weaker excess of twin sharing was found in beta out-of-frame sequences because the signal-to-noise ratio was lowered by fewer shared sequences.

Library prep was done by 5' RACE. Sequencing took place on an Illumina HiSeq 2000. A universal primer binding site was added through template switching, and the final cDNA carried a unique molecular identifier so that TCR cDNA molecules could be counted accurately. First-strand cDNA for TCR alpha and beta chains was synthesized from specific primers in the conserved constant-segment region. To control for contamination, every cDNA library was double barcoded, receiving both a SMART-Mk sample barcode and Illumina barcodes. TruSeq adapter sequences, together with Illumina sample barcodes, were added in two successive PCR steps. Sequencing of the TCR alpha and beta cDNA libraries was done on the Illumina HiSeq platform using custom primers. Concerning the study's data processing: Raw reads were processed with MiGEC to extract unique molecular identifiers, and MiXCR was used to determine CDR3 positions. Recombination models were inferred per individual with the repgenHMM and IGoR tools using an EM algorithm. The analysis of shared clonotypes was done with the tcR package in R, with sharing normalized by the product of cloneset sizes. Out-of-frame nonproductive sequences were analyzed to study raw recombination free of thymic and clonal selection effects. TCRdb passed the public sequencing reads through fastp at Q25 and MiXCR, retaining productive beta sequences. Rows with a matching CDR3 protein are joined into one entry that keeps the most common DNA and genes. These V and J calls are TCRdb output, not the study's own analysis. The table for this sample lists roughly 720,000 distinct CDR3 sequences; roughly 20% of them were counted only once. Around 14% of the sample goes to the ten largest clones.

Clipping removes 5 bases from V and 4 bases from J, with 10 as the unmatched junction base count. The germline V gene sets CDR1 to SGHTA and CDR2 to FQGNSA. The CDR3 spans 16 residues, from the cysteine through the phenylalanine. The entry retains the CDR3 DNA only, 48 bases that are in frame from base 1. These data were likewise used in another study, on T cells expressing NK-cell markers. Drawing on the second study: Three sorted T-cell subsets (CD3+CD56+NKG2C+, CD3+CD56+NKG2C- and CD3+CD56-NKG2C+) from 7 to 9 donors had their TCR beta-chain repertoires profiled. Among the eight sequenced donors, only one was HCMV-seronegative, while the other seven were HCMV-seropositive. To restrict sorting to alphabetaTCR-expressing T cells, an anti-gammadeltaTCR antibody was added in several experiments. In six donors, the dominant CD3+CD56+NKG2C+ clonotypes were among the top 10 CD8+ clonotypes and accounted for about 1.0-7.5% of CD8+ T cells. Those dominant clonotypes were again the most abundant among CD3+CD56-NKG2C+ cells in four donors, at about 25-65%. Whether the expanded NKG2C-expressing T cell clones were specific for HCMV antigens remained unclear. All eight donors whose samples were sequenced were randomly selected healthy volunteers, three of them men and five women. HCMV serostatus was determined by detecting HCMV-specific IgG in serum with a commercial ELISA kit. Bulk peripheral blood T-cell repertoires were additionally sequenced from unsorted PBMC for six donors. MIGEC handled demultiplexing of the reads and grouping by UMI, while MiTCR was used to assemble and quantify clonotypes. To exclude erroneous sequences, any TCR cDNA sequence not supported by at least two reads was discarded. Downstream repertoire analysis used the tcR package, and clonotypes were matched across fractions by CDR3 nucleotide sequence plus V segment. Antigen specificity was annotated against VDJdb with VDJmatch, allowing one amino acid substitution in CDR3.

The sequencing sample was made of PBMCs. Rearrangement joined TRBV7-2 to TRBJ2-1, with 8 bases aligning to TRBD1. The sequence was obtained from a woman aged 18-35 years in good health. CDR3 loop: CASSASGTGTYNEQFF. Read as DNA, the sequence is TGTGCCAGCAGCGCATCCGGGACAGGCACTTACAATGAGCAGTTCTTC.